This T cell receptor beta chain came from a study of monozygotic twins with inflammatory bowel disease (dated by TCRdb to between 2018 and 2021). Context from the whole study: A total of roughly 28 monozygotic twin pairs were included in the full study, comprising nine German pairs (four IBD-concordant, five IBD-discordant) and 19 IBD-discordant Danish pairs. Each individual had, on average, about 151 000 unique TCRalpha sequences and 181 000 unique TCRbeta sequences available for analysis. Within discordant pairs, disease-associated traits were sought mainly by comparing IBD patients with their genetically identical healthy co-twins.

The method was 5' RACE. For each TCR library, 3,000 to 4,000 ng of total RNA was used. For each sample, cDNA was synthesized in eight separate reactions using SMARTScribe reverse transcriptase. During cDNA synthesis, template switching introduced unique molecular identifiers that contained a 6-nucleotide sample barcode. Two nested PCRs of approximately 16 and 9 cycles amplified the TCRalpha and TCRbeta cDNA, and bead purification followed each PCR. Before amplification, the cDNA was treated with uracil DNA-glycosylase and purified using the QIAquick PCR purification kit. In the second PCR, Illumina TruSeq-compatible adapters and sample-specific barcodes were added. TapeStation and Qubit were used to check library quality and concentration, and 5 ng of each library was pooled. The pooled libraries were sequenced with 2 x 100 bp reads and custom sequencing primers on an Illumina HiSeq2500 single-index Rapid Run. The authors processed their data as follows. PCR and sequencing errors were corrected by UMI-based consensus assembly using MiGEC version 1.2.6. MiXCR version 2.1.1 handled V(D)J alignment, clonotype assembly and CDR3 extraction. Gene usage, clonotype sharing and MAIT/NKT TCR abundance were normalised by analysing the top 1000, 10 000 and 20 000 clonotypes per sample. After downsampling to 27 000 UMIs, diversity was calculated as the inverse Simpson index using the vegan R package. Paired Mann-Whitney U tests were applied to discordant twin pairs, and Benjamini-Hochberg correction was used for multiple testing. TCRdb reprocessed the reads and assigns one entry to each CDR3 protein sequence, leaving out DNA. In this record, the V and J calls reflect TCRdb's handling and not the investigators' own analysis. The table held for this sample gives about 380,000 distinct CDR3 sequences. Of the sample, around 2.6% is held by the ten largest clones.

For CDR1 and CDR2, the germline V gene lists SQVTM and ANQGSEA. The CDR3 holds 13 amino acids from the cysteine to the phenylalanine. This entry has no DNA. What the work shows at the level of the full study, not this receptor alone: Repertoire similarity did not differ between concordant and discordant twins, possibly due to limited statistical power. Background noise and inter-individual variability may have been introduced into the repertoires by the differing immunosuppressive treatments among patients. Different T cell subtypes could not be distinguished in the analysis. Compared with healthy twins, IBD patients had fewer clonotypes in common with other individuals, a difference most pronounced in patients showing signs of disease activity. The results gave no support for a single strong signal or clonotype linked to IBD. TCRbeta repertoire diversity, by inverse Simpson index, was decreased in IBD patients compared with their healthy co-twins.

From each donor, a 2.5 ml peripheral blood sample was drawn into PAXgene tubes and stored at -80 degrees C. Without any T cell sorting, total RNA was extracted from whole blood using the PAXgene blood miRNA kit on an automated QIAcube. Peripheral blood from monozygotic twin pairs concordant or discordant for inflammatory bowel disease was subjected to deep TCRalpha and TCRbeta repertoire profiling with unique molecular barcoding. Smoking habits were recorded for all twin pairs, with individuals classified as current, former or never smokers. As for this clonotype: The clone's antigen remains unknown.

The specimen sequenced was blood. This clonotype was sampled from a human donor with ulcerative colitis or Crohn's disease, or a healthy co-twin of an affected twin (not recorded which). The rearrangement joined TRBV29-1 to TRBJ2-7; absent DNA, TCRdb's TRBD1 call cannot be checked. The CDR3 has the sequence CSVLRGSSYEQYF.